This is a list of T cell receptor beta chains from one sample in a study of early T cells in non-severe SARS-CoV-2 infection. Via MiXCR, TCRdb re-called the 5' RACE reads, giving one row per CDR3 protein. Of 35,000 to 45,000 distinct CDR3 sequences in the sample, about 5.3% were seen once. The source material was whole blood, sampled at baseline. Receptors were obtained from an adult who was a healthcare worker with PCR-confirmed SARS-CoV-2 infection or an uninfected control (not recorded which). The CDR3 runs from the conserved cysteine through the conserved F or W. D genes are given only for firm matches. Clone size appears in some rows only: once, few, many, or a class for an expanded clone.

v_gene	j_gene	abundance	len	d_gene	CDR3aa	CDR3nt
TRBV30	TRBJ1-1	many	14	.	CAWSVNPQNTEAFF	TGTGCCTGGAGTGTAAATCCGCAGAACACTGAAGCTTTCTTT
TRBV2	TRBJ2-3	.	12	TRBD1	CASGRTGEAQYF	TGTGCCAGCGGTAGGACAGGAGAAGCGCAGTATTTT
TRBV7-3	TRBJ1-2	few	15	.	CASSLTGQGVYGYTF	TGTGCCAGCAGCTTAACTGGCCAGGGAGTCTATGGCTACACCTTC
TRBV7-9	TRBJ1-2	many	16	TRBD1	CASTIGVGTGYHGYTF	TGTGCCAGCACCATTGGAGTTGGGACAGGGTACCACGGCTACACCTTC
TRBV19	TRBJ1-1	few	11	.	CASSTGNEAFF	TGTGCCAGTAGTACGGGGAATGAAGCTTTCTTT
TRBV28	TRBJ1-1	many	14	.	CASSTLDSNTEAFF	TGTGCCAGCAGCACTTTGGACAGCAACACTGAAGCTTTCTTT
TRBV20-1	TRBJ1-1	many	17	.	CSARDDSRGGVNTEAFF	TGCAGTGCTAGAGATGATAGTCGCGGGGGAGTCAACACTGAAGCTTTCTTT
TRBV5-1	TRBJ1-1	many	13	.	CASSLDGGTEAFF	TGCGCCAGCAGCTTGGATGGGGGAACGGAAGCTTTCTTT
TRBV6-6	TRBJ2-3	many	12	.	CASSSYTDTQYF	TGTGCCAGCAGTTCTTACACAGATACGCAGTATTTT
TRBV20-1	TRBJ1-5	many	17	.	CSASMRSRGTSNQPQHF	TGCAGTGCTAGCATGCGCTCGCGGGGAACTAGCAATCAGCCCCAGCATTTT
TRBV6-1	TRBJ1-2	few	18	TRBD1	CASSLPGQTTRRGYGYTF	TGTGCCAGCAGTCTACCGGGACAGACTACCCGGCGCGGCTATGGCTACACCTTC
TRBV7-9	TRBJ2-1	.	16	TRBD2	CASRATSGHSYNEQFF	TGTGCCAGCAGGGCCACTAGCGGCCACTCCTACAATGAGCAGTTCTTC
TRBV11-3	TRBJ2-7	many	13	TRBD1	CASSLDRTGEQYF	TGTGCCAGCAGCTTGGATCGGACAGGCGAGCAGTACTTC
TRBV11-2	TRBJ2-3	many	13	TRBD1	CASSGQLTDTQYF	TGTGCCAGCTCGGGACAGCTCACAGATACGCAGTATTTT
TRBV19	TRBJ2-3	.	18	TRBD2	CASSRPDGGLAGIDTQYF	TGTGCCAGTAGTAGGCCCGATGGGGGACTAGCGGGAATAGATACGCAGTATTTT
TRBV28	TRBJ2-3	many	12	.	CASSRQVYTQYF	TGTGCCAGCAGCCGACAGGTGTATACGCAGTATTTT
TRBV20-1	TRBJ2-7	.	16	TRBD2	CSARGESSGRMNEQYF	TGCAGTGCTAGAGGGGAATCTAGCGGGAGGATGAACGAGCAGTACTTC
TRBV3-1	TRBJ1-5	.	14	.	CASSQRQAKGPQHF	TGTGCCAGCAGCCAACGACAGGCCAAGGGGCCCCAGCATTTT
TRBV7-9	TRBJ2-2	.	11	.	CASSYAGELFF	TGTGCCAGCAGCTACGCCGGGGAGCTGTTTTTT
TRBV20-1	TRBJ2-6	.	14	.	CSASQGSGANVLTF	TGCAGTGCTTCTCAGGGCTCTGGGGCCAACGTCCTGACTTTC
TRBV20-1	TRBJ2-1	many	11	.	CSASAYNEQFF	TGCAGTGCTAGCGCATACAATGAGCAGTTCTTC
TRBV27	TRBJ2-5	.	17	TRBD2	CASRRRLAGAQGETQYF	TGTGCCAGCAGGCGAAGACTAGCGGGGGCCCAGGGTGAGACCCAGTACTTC
TRBV28	TRBJ1-4	.	15	TRBD1	CASSPLGTGYEKLFF	TGTGCCAGCAGTCCCCTGGGGACAGGATATGAAAAACTGTTTTTT
TRBV4-3	TRBJ2-3	.	13	.	CASSPQSWETQYF	TGCGCCAGCAGCCCCCAATCCTGGGAAACGCAGTATTTT
TRBV3-1	TRBJ2-5	few	15	.	CASSHSGRYQETQYF	TGTGCCAGCAGCCACAGCGGGCGATACCAAGAGACCCAGTACTTC
TRBV3-1	TRBJ2-7	many	12	.	CASSQVPHEQYF	TGTGCCAGCAGCCAAGTCCCGCACGAGCAGTACTTC
TRBV7-9	TRBJ2-1	many	16	.	CASSLEAGSSYNEQFF	TGTGCCAGCAGCTTAGAGGCGGGGAGCTCCTACAATGAGCAGTTCTTC
TRBV20-1	TRBJ1-5	many	15	.	CSAQSSTRSNQPQHF	TGCAGTGCACAATCGTCCACCAGAAGCAATCAGCCCCAGCATTTT
TRBV10-3	TRBJ2-1	many	16	TRBD2	CAISDAGGPSLNEQFF	TGTGCCATCAGTGATGCGGGAGGGCCCTCTCTCAATGAGCAGTTCTTC
TRBV4-2	TRBJ2-2	many	15	TRBD1	CASSQGDRRSGELFF	TGTGCCAGCAGCCAGGGGGACAGGAGGAGTGGGGAGCTGTTTTTT
TRBV7-2	TRBJ2-7	few	12	.	CASSFSGVEQYF	TGTGCCAGCAGCTTCTCGGGGGTCGAGCAGTACTTC
TRBV12-5	TRBJ2-4	many	12	.	CASGPAQNIQYF	TGTGCTAGTGGTCCCGCCCAAAACATTCAGTACTTC
TRBV18	TRBJ2-1	many	15	TRBD2	CASSPSGGSGNEQFF	TGTGCCAGCTCACCGTCGGGAGGGTCCGGGAATGAGCAGTTCTTC
TRBV5-1	TRBJ2-5	many	14	.	CASSLQSFQETQYF	TGCGCCAGCAGCTTGCAGTCTTTCCAAGAGACCCAGTACTTC
TRBV25-1	TRBJ2-3	many	15	.	CASSEGTTPTDTQYF	TGTGCCAGCAGTGAGGGCACTACGCCAACAGATACGCAGTATTTT
TRBV14	TRBJ2-2	few	14	.	CASSLIPGPGELFF	TGTGCCAGCAGCCTCATCCCGGGTCCCGGGGAGCTGTTTTTT
TRBV29-1	TRBJ2-1	many	14	.	CSAEGGPSINEQFF	TGCAGCGCGGAGGGGGGACCGAGCATCAATGAGCAGTTCTTC
TRBV5-1	TRBJ2-1	.	14	.	CASSLEYIFDEQFF	TGCGCCAGCAGCTTGGAATATATTTTCGATGAGCAGTTCTTC
TRBV7-2	TRBJ2-3	.	16	TRBD2	CASSRRAGGRADTQYF	TGTGCCAGCAGCCGACGAGCGGGAGGAAGGGCAGATACGCAGTATTTT
TRBV6-2/TRBV6-3	TRBJ1-2	many	19	TRBD1	CASSQPVNRPGQIHYGYTF	TGTGCCAGCAGCCAGCCAGTCAACCGTCCGGGACAGATCCACTATGGCTACACCTTC
TRBV20-1	TRBJ1-6	many	14	.	CSARVELNNSPLHF	TGCAGTGCTAGAGTTGAACTTAATAATTCACCCCTCCACTTT
TRBV20-1	TRBJ1-1	many	13	.	CSGGRLENTEAFF	TGCAGTGGCGGACGGTTAGAGAACACTGAAGCTTTCTTT
TRBV29-1	TRBJ2-5	many	14	.	CSVVRSDRQETQYF	TGCAGCGTCGTAAGAAGCGACCGCCAAGAGACCCAGTACTTC
TRBV30	TRBJ1-5	many	15	.	CAWSVAHVAGQPQHF	TGTGCCTGGAGTGTGGCACATGTGGCAGGTCAGCCCCAGCATTTT